This is a list of T cell receptor beta chains from one sample in a study of spatial heterogeneity in lung cancer. TCRdb processed the 5' RACE reads anew with MiXCR; each CDR3 protein has one entry. The data contain roughly 70,000 distinct CDR3 sequences, nearly 9% of them seen just once; the ten biggest clones take up under 2.5%. This specimen consisted of PBMCs, obtained at follow-up. These receptors were collected from a female donor with early-stage non-small cell lung cancer. CDR3s include the opening cysteine and the closing phenylalanine or tryptophan. Each record gives: clone size, D gene, V gene, J gene, CDR3 protein, CDR3 DNA. The D gene is left open where the match is weak. Some rows have no size entry. The others give once, few or many, or a class for an expanded clone.

clone_size: many
d_call: -
v_call: TRBV27
j_call: TRBJ1-2
cdr3_aa: CASSFGQLNYGYTF
cdr3_nt: TGTGCCAGCAGTTTCGGCCAGCTTAACTATGGCTACACCTTC

clone_size: -
d_call: TRBD2
v_call: TRBV20-1
j_call: TRBJ2-7
cdr3_aa: CSASRGPQRGYEQYF
cdr3_nt: TGCAGTGCTAGTCGTGGCCCACAGCGGGGCTACGAGCAGTACTTC

clone_size: many
d_call: TRBD2
v_call: TRBV20-1
j_call: TRBJ2-5
cdr3_aa: CSATLGLAEETQYF
cdr3_nt: TGCAGTGCGACCCTTGGGCTAGCGGAAGAGACCCAGTACTTC

clone_size: few
d_call: -
v_call: TRBV11-2
j_call: TRBJ1-4
cdr3_aa: CASSLGDNEKLFF
cdr3_nt: TGTGCCAGCAGCTTAGGAGATAATGAAAAACTGTTTTTT

clone_size: -
d_call: -
v_call: TRBV9
j_call: TRBJ1-3
cdr3_aa: CASSVGLPGAGNTIYF
cdr3_nt: TGTGCCAGCAGCGTAGGTCTACCCGGCGCTGGAAACACCATATATTTT

clone_size: many
d_call: -
v_call: TRBV12-3/TRBV12-4
j_call: TRBJ2-6
cdr3_aa: CASRSGERTNVLTF
cdr3_nt: TGTGCCAGCAGATCAGGGGAGAGGACCAACGTCCTGACTTTC

clone_size: many
d_call: TRBD1
v_call: TRBV11-3
j_call: TRBJ2-3
cdr3_aa: CASSLDAGGAQYF
cdr3_nt: TGTGCCAGCAGCTTAGATGCAGGGGGTGCGCAGTATTTT

clone_size: -
d_call: TRBD1
v_call: TRBV5-6
j_call: TRBJ1-1
cdr3_aa: CASRRQGVVTEAFF
cdr3_nt: TGTGCCAGCAGGAGACAGGGGGTAGTCACTGAAGCTTTCTTT

clone_size: many
d_call: -
v_call: TRBV5-4
j_call: TRBJ2-2
cdr3_aa: CASSRGTGELFF
cdr3_nt: TGTGCCAGCAGCCGAGGGACCGGGGAGCTGTTTTTT

clone_size: many
d_call: -
v_call: TRBV19
j_call: TRBJ2-2
cdr3_aa: CASSPQGRNGNGELFF
cdr3_nt: TGTGCCAGTAGTCCGCAGGGGCGCAATGGGAACGGGGAGCTGTTTTTT

clone_size: many
d_call: -
v_call: TRBV6-4
j_call: TRBJ2-2
cdr3_aa: CASSATGTDTGELFF
cdr3_nt: TGTGCCAGCAGTGCCACCGGGACTGACACCGGGGAGCTGTTTTTT

clone_size: many
d_call: -
v_call: TRBV24-1
j_call: TRBJ1-5
cdr3_aa: CATSPGVGYKPQHF
cdr3_nt: TGTGCCACCAGTCCGGGGGTAGGGTATAAGCCCCAGCATTTT

clone_size: many
d_call: -
v_call: TRBV12-3/TRBV12-4
j_call: TRBJ1-3
cdr3_aa: CASSPDSSGNTIYF
cdr3_nt: TGTGCCAGCAGCCCGGACAGCTCTGGAAACACCATATATTTT

clone_size: many
d_call: TRBD1
v_call: TRBV7-9
j_call: TRBJ1-2
cdr3_aa: CASSPWTGRGYTF
cdr3_nt: TGTGCCAGCAGCCCATGGACAGGGAGGGGCTACACCTTC

clone_size: -
d_call: -
v_call: TRBV24-1
j_call: TRBJ2-4
cdr3_aa: CATSEAGEKNIQYF
cdr3_nt: TGTGCCACCAGTGAGGCAGGGGAGAAAAACATTCAGTACTTC

clone_size: -
d_call: -
v_call: TRBV5-1
j_call: TRBJ1-1
cdr3_aa: CASSLVGDTEAFF
cdr3_nt: TGCGCCAGCAGCTTGGTCGGGGACACTGAAGCTTTCTTT

clone_size: many
d_call: -
v_call: TRBV28
j_call: TRBJ2-7
cdr3_aa: CASRPGQTYEQYF
cdr3_nt: TGTGCCAGCAGACCAGGACAAACCTACGAGCAGTACTTC

clone_size: many
d_call: -
v_call: TRBV20-1
j_call: TRBJ2-1
cdr3_aa: CSARDNEQFF
cdr3_nt: TGCAGTGCTAGGGACAATGAGCAGTTCTTC

clone_size: many
d_call: -
v_call: TRBV18
j_call: TRBJ1-1
cdr3_aa: CASSPQAENTEAFF
cdr3_nt: TGTGCCAGCTCCCCCCAGGCGGAGAACACTGAAGCTTTCTTT

clone_size: many
d_call: -
v_call: TRBV20-1
j_call: TRBJ2-1
cdr3_aa: CSAVKRLAYNEQFF
cdr3_nt: TGCAGTGCAGTGAAGCGACTAGCCTACAATGAGCAGTTCTTC

clone_size: -
d_call: -
v_call: TRBV20-1
j_call: TRBJ2-7
cdr3_aa: CSASDLRAGDASYEQYF
cdr3_nt: TGCAGTGCTAGTGACCTTAGAGCCGGGGACGCCTCCTACGAGCAGTACTTC

clone_size: many
d_call: TRBD2
v_call: TRBV20-1
j_call: TRBJ2-3
cdr3_aa: CSATSGGLGGTQYF
cdr3_nt: TGCAGTGCCACTAGCGGGGGACTCGGCGGTACGCAGTATTTT

clone_size: -
d_call: -
v_call: TRBV7-9
j_call: TRBJ2-1
cdr3_aa: CASSLWAGPYNEQFF
cdr3_nt: TGTGCCAGCAGCTTATGGGCGGGACCCTACAATGAGCAGTTCTTC

clone_size: many
d_call: TRBD2
v_call: TRBV7-6
j_call: TRBJ2-2
cdr3_aa: CASSLAQAGANTGELFF
cdr3_nt: TGTGCCAGCAGCTTGGCGCAAGCGGGAGCCAACACCGGGGAGCTGTTTTTT

clone_size: few
d_call: -
v_call: TRBV7-9
j_call: TRBJ1-4
cdr3_aa: CASSPFGRGEKLFF
cdr3_nt: TGTGCCAGCAGCCCTTTCGGACGAGGTGAAAAACTGTTTTTT

clone_size: many
d_call: -
v_call: TRBV20-1
j_call: TRBJ2-5
cdr3_aa: CSARSGETQYF
cdr3_nt: TGCAGTGCTAGATCCGGGGAGACCCAGTACTTC

clone_size: many
d_call: -
v_call: TRBV18
j_call: TRBJ1-4
cdr3_aa: CASSPATNEKLFF
cdr3_nt: TGTGCCAGCTCACCGGCAACTAATGAAAAACTGTTTTTT

clone_size: -
d_call: TRBD1
v_call: TRBV5-1
j_call: TRBJ1-1
cdr3_aa: CASSLAIYRGEAFF
cdr3_nt: TGCGCCAGCAGCTTGGCCATATACAGGGGGGAAGCTTTCTTT

clone_size: few
d_call: TRBD1
v_call: TRBV5-4
j_call: TRBJ2-7
cdr3_aa: CASSLAGQGAYEQYF
cdr3_nt: TGTGCCAGCAGCTTGGCGGGACAGGGGGCCTACGAGCAGTACTTC

clone_size: many
d_call: -
v_call: TRBV6-2/TRBV6-3
j_call: TRBJ2-1
cdr3_aa: CASSYSLVGNEQFF
cdr3_nt: TGTGCCAGCAGTTACTCCCTAGTGGGCAATGAGCAGTTCTTC

clone_size: few
d_call: -
v_call: TRBV20-1
j_call: TRBJ1-5
cdr3_aa: CSARMEGNQPQHF
cdr3_nt: TGCAGTGCTAGGATGGAGGGCAATCAGCCCCAGCATTTT

clone_size: few
d_call: -
v_call: TRBV28
j_call: TRBJ2-2
cdr3_aa: CASGDTYADTGELFF
cdr3_nt: TGTGCCAGCGGTGACACATACGCGGACACCGGGGAGCTGTTTTTT

clone_size: many
d_call: -
v_call: TRBV7-3
j_call: TRBJ2-1
cdr3_aa: CASSLTPDLMGGNEQFF
cdr3_nt: TGTGCCAGCAGCCTCACTCCCGACTTAATGGGTGGCAATGAGCAGTTCTTC

clone_size: few
d_call: TRBD1
v_call: TRBV6-5
j_call: TRBJ1-2
cdr3_aa: CASSRQGAYGYTF
cdr3_nt: TGTGCCAGCAGCCGTCAGGGGGCCTATGGCTACACCTTC

clone_size: -
d_call: -
v_call: TRBV5-1
j_call: TRBJ2-1
cdr3_aa: CASSLAMASNEQFF
cdr3_nt: TGCGCCAGCAGCTTGGCGATGGCTAGCAATGAGCAGTTCTTC

clone_size: many
d_call: TRBD1
v_call: TRBV25-1
j_call: TRBJ1-5
cdr3_aa: CASPSGTGGNQPQHF
cdr3_nt: TGTGCCAGCCCCTCCGGGACAGGGGGCAATCAGCCCCAGCATTTT

clone_size: -
d_call: TRBD2
v_call: TRBV5-1
j_call: TRBJ2-1
cdr3_aa: CASSNGGGLAGNEQFF
cdr3_nt: TGCGCCAGCAGCAATGGTGGGGGACTAGCCGGGAATGAGCAGTTCTTC

clone_size: few
d_call: -
v_call: TRBV6-5
j_call: TRBJ2-2
cdr3_aa: CASRIAENTGELFF
cdr3_nt: TGTGCCTCCAGGATAGCGGAGAACACCGGGGAGCTGTTTTTT

clone_size: many
d_call: TRBD2
v_call: TRBV9
j_call: TRBJ2-7
cdr3_aa: CASSVAGSGTTYEQYF
cdr3_nt: TGTGCCAGCAGCGTAGCAGGTAGCGGGACAACCTACGAGCAGTACTTC

clone_size: -
d_call: -
v_call: TRBV19
j_call: TRBJ1-4
cdr3_aa: CASSGREVGEKLFF
cdr3_nt: TGTGCCAGTAGTGGGAGGGAAGTCGGTGAAAAACTGTTTTTT

clone_size: many
d_call: TRBD2
v_call: TRBV5-1
j_call: TRBJ2-7
cdr3_aa: CASSDELAGLREQYF
cdr3_nt: TGCGCCAGCAGCGATGAATTAGCGGGACTCCGGGAGCAGTACTTC